This TCR beta chain came from a study of CXCR3-negative and CXCR3-positive naive CD8 T cells. Concerning this clonotype itself: What it recognizes is unknown.

CDR3 length equals 17 residues. Germline CDR1 is DFQATT and CDR2 is SNEGSKA (reference sequence). Study outcomes and limitations: Cryopreserved cells partially lost CXCR3 expression, and fresh PBMCs were used in most assays. TRB CDR3 hydrophobicity was greater in CXCR3-positive naive cells than in CXCR3-negative naive cells. TRBV-TRBJ usage matched between naive CXCR3-negative and CXCR3-positive cells but not between memory cells. Comparably high diversity was seen in both naive subsets, and much lower diversity in memory CD8+ cells.

The authors prepared UMI-labeled TRB cDNA libraries by 5' RACE. After re-calling the 5' RACE reads, TCRdb lists one entry per CDR3 protein, DNA absent. The repertoire table contains approximately 100,000 distinct CDR3 sequences. This rearrangement joins TRBV20-1 to TRBJ1-1. Sequences were obtained from naive CXCR3+ CD8+ T cells from blood. Subset noted: CD45RO-CCR7+CD27+CD95- naive CD8+ T cells expressing CXCR3 (TNR3+). This TCR was sampled from a human donor in good health. Some clones in this sample may be carry-over from other donors' samples. The chain's CDR3 is CSARDLKAIFFNTEAFF.